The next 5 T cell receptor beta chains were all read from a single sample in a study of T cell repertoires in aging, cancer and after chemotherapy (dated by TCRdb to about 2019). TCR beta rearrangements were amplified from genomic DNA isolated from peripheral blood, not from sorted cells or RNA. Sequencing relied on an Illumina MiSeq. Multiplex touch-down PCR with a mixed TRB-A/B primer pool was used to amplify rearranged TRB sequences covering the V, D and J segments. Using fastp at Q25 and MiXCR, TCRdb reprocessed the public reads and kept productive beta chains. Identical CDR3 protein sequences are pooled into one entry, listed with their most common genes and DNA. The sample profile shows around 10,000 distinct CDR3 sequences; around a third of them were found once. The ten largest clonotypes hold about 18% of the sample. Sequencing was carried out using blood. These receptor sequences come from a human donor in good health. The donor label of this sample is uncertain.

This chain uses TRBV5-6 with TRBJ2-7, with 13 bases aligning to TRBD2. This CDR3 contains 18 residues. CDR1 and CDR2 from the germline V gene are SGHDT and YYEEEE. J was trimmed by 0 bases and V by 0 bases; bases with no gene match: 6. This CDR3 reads CASSLARTSGRLSYEQYF. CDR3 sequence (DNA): TGTGCCAGCAGCTTGGCCCGGACTAGCGGGAGACTCTCCTACGAGCAGTACTTC.

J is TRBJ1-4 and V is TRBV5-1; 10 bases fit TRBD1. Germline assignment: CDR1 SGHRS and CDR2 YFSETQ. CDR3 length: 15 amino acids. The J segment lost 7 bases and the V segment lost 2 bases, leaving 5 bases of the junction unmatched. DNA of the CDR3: TGCGCCAGCAGCTTAGGAGGGGACAGGGGTGAAAAACTGTTTTTT. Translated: CASSLGGDRGEKLFF.

CDR3 sequence reads: CASSRTGVNEKLFF. CDR3 DNA: TGTGCCAGCAGCCGTACAGGGGTTAATGAAAAACTGTTTTTT. V usage is TRBV7-2 and J usage is TRBJ1-4; 7 nucleotides align to TRBD1. The CDR3 has 14 residues. Unmatched junction bases numbered 4, after V lost 5 bases and J lost 4 bases. Germline CDR1 reads SGHTA; CDR2 reads FQGNSA.

The CDR3 DNA sequence: TGTGCCAGCAGCTCCAGTCTTAGCAATCAGCCCCAGCATTTT. Translation: CASSSSLSNQPQHF. The chain uses TRBV6-5 and TRBJ1-5; D remains unclear. Trimming removed 6 bases from V and 0 bases from J, with 9 bases in between. Germline V CDR1 and CDR2: MNHEY, SVGAGI. The CDR3 is made up of 14 amino acids.

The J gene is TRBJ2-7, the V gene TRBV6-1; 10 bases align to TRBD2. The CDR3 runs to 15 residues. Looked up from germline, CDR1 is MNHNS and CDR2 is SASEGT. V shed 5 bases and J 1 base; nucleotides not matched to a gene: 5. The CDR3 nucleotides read TGTGCCAGCAGTACCCTAGCGGGAGTATCCTACGAGCAGTACTTC. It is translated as CASSTLAGVSYEQYF.